Shown below are 4 T cell receptor beta chains from a single sample sequenced in a study of CD8+ T cells in alopecia areata. The authors extracted RNA and reverse transcribed it into cDNA as the sequencing template. TCRdb's table, derived via immunoSEQ multiplex PCR, lists solely in-frame clones and lacks some. The sample carries about 150,000 clones, around half recorded once. The specimen comprised CD8+ T cells sorted from blood, sampled at week 0. These receptors were obtained from a human donor with alopecia areata.

Concerning this clone: The same CDR3 is also encoded by other DNA sequences in this sample. The V call is TRBV30, the J call TRBJ1-1; D uncertain. The CDR3 contains 13 residues. V lost 5 bases and J 0 bases, leaving 10 bases between the germline ends. Germline V lookup: CDR1 GTSNPN, CDR2 SVGIG (reference sequence). The CDR3 DNA sequence: TGTGCCTGGTCGGAGGGATTGAACACTGAAGCTTTCTTT. It specifies CAWSEGLNTEAFF.

The chain's CDR3 is CASSQDRGGGRNEQFF. The CDR3 DNA is TGCGCCAGCAGCCAAGATCGCGGGGGAGGGAGGAATGAGCAGTTCTTC. The V call is TRBV4-3, the J call TRBJ2-1; 7 bases map to TRBD2. The germline CDR1 and CDR2 sequences are LGHNA and YSLEER. Germline trimming cut 0 bases from V and 7 bases from J; bases unmatched to any gene: 9. The CDR3 totals 16 residues.

J is TRBJ2-5 and V is TRBV5-1, with TRBD1 matching over 11 bases. The junction had 3 bases not matched to a gene; V was cut back by 3 bases and J by 5 bases. The length of the CDR3 is 14 residues. Looked up from germline, CDR1 is SGHRS and CDR2 is YFSETQ. CDR3 loop: CASSSRDRGETQYF. CDR3 DNA sequence: TGCGCCAGCAGCTCGCGGGACAGGGGGGAGACCCAGTACTTC.

The chain has TRBV4-3 and TRBJ2-3; TRBD2 aligns across 9 bases. CDR3 length: 15 amino acids. From germline, CDR1 is LGHNA and CDR2 YSLEER. V gave up 4 bases and J gave up 4 bases; unmatched junction bases: 6. The DNA of the CDR3 is TGCGCCAGCAGCCCAACTAGCGGGTCCCCAGATACGCAGTATTTT. This encodes CASSPTSGSPDTQYF.